These 24 T cell receptor beta chains originate from one sample sequenced in a study of T cell responses to AZD1222 COVID-19 vaccine. Sequencing used immunoSEQ multiplex PCR; TCRdb keeps in-frame clones, though not all of them. The table includes roughly 20,000 clones, roughly 82% detected once. The sample consisted of peripheral blood, taken on day 0 of AZD1222 vaccination. These receptors all stem from an adult in good health.

The CDR3 DNA reads as TGTGCCAGCAGCTTAGGGCCCACAGATACGCAGTATTTT. Protein sequence: CASSLGPTDTQYF. This chain connects TRBV5-5 to TRBJ2-3; no clear D. Germline assignment: CDR1 SGHKS and CDR2 YYEKEE (reference sequence). The CDR3 consists of 13 residues. With 2 bases removed from V and 2 bases from J, the gap between germline ends came to 6 bases.

This rearrangement joins TRBV6-2 or TRBV6-3 to TRBJ2-1; D is possibly TRBD2 (5 bases). V lost 3 bases and J 7 bases, leaving 10 bases between the germline ends. CDR1 is MNHEY, CDR2 SVGEGT, per germline. The CDR3 consists of 13 residues. The CDR3 spells CASSYLALNEQFF. As DNA, the CDR3 is TGTGCCAGCAGTTATCTAGCATTGAATGAGCAGTTCTTC.

J is TRBJ1-4 and V is TRBV5-6; no definite D call. Germline CDR1 and CDR2: SGHDT and YYEEEE. Deletions cut 3 bases from V and 8 bases from J, with 8 bases between. This CDR3 spans 12 amino acids. The CDR3 reads CASSSRGEKLFF. In nucleotides, the CDR3 is TGTGCCAGCAGCTCGAGAGGGGAAAAACTGTTTTTT.

The chain couples TRBV7-2 to TRBJ2-7, with D possibly TRBD2 on 5 matching bases. V was cut by 1 base and J by 3 bases, with 10 bases left in between. This CDR3 spans 14 amino acids. CDR1 is SGHTA and CDR2 is FQGNSA in the germline V gene. The CDR3 nucleotides read TGTGCCAGCAGCTTAGGGCAGGAGGTCTACGAGCAGTACTTC. Translating gives CASSLGQEVYEQYF.

The genes are TRBV20-1 and TRBJ1-2; the D is unclear. Per germline, CDR1 DFQATT and CDR2 SNEGSKA (reference sequence). The CDR3 spans 14 residues. The germline V and J ends were trimmed by 3 bases and 1 base, with 12 bases remaining between them. CDR3 protein: CSASSTEINYGYTF. CDR3 DNA: TGCAGTGCTAGTTCCACGGAAATTAACTATGGCTACACCTTC.

V is TRBV7-9 and J is TRBJ1-1, with 7 bases matching TRBD1. The CDR3 has 14 residues. The V segment lost 7 bases and the J segment 0 bases; nucleotides outside the gene matches: 5. CDR1 and CDR2 from the germline V gene are SEHNR and FQNEAQ (reference sequence). The CDR3 region has the DNA TGTGCCAGCATCCCACAGGGGCTGAACACTGAAGCTTTCTTT. Its translation: CASIPQGLNTEAFF.

The gene calls are TRBV29-1 and TRBJ2-1; 8 bases agree with TRBD1. V gave up 5 bases and J gave up 6 bases; unmatched junction bases: 15. The CDR3 is 16 amino acids. Germline V gene data show CDR1 as SQVTM and CDR2 as ANQGSEA. CDR3 sequence (DNA): TGCAGCGTTCCACCCTTAGCAGGGGGCCTCTCCAATGAGCAGTTCTTC. Its translation: CSVPPLAGGLSNEQFF.

This chain links TRBV21-1 with TRBJ2-3; TRBD2 is the table's D call and was not checked against the DNA. TRBV21-1 is noted as a pseudogene. This CDR3 is built from 11 residues. The DNA of the CDR3 is TGTGCCACCCAGGAGGCAGATACGCAGTATTTT. It encodes CATQEADTQYF.

The chain has TRBV28 and TRBJ1-5; TRBD1 is a possible D gene (5 bases). V was trimmed by 3 bases and J by 7 bases, leaving 7 bases between them. This CDR3 has 12 residues. In germline, CDR1 is MDHEN, CDR2 SYDVKM. This chain's CDR3 is CASSFRQQPQHF. The CDR3 DNA is TGTGCCAGCAGTTTCCGACAGCAGCCCCAGCATTTT.

A single count supports this clone. The chain has TRBV7-9 and TRBJ1-2; 11 bases line up with TRBD1. Germline V lookup: CDR1 SEHNR, CDR2 FQNEAQ (reference sequence). The CDR3 sequence is 15 residues long. With 5 bases clipped from V and 7 bases from J, the junction kept 9 bases outside the gene matches. In nucleotides, the CDR3 is TGTGCCAGCAGCCTCGGGACAGGGGGAGGAGGTGGCTACACCTTC. This gives the protein CASSLGTGGGGGYTF.

The V call is TRBV5-4, the J call TRBJ2-7, with 11 bases aligning to TRBD1. Per germline, CDR1 SGHNT and CDR2 YYREEE (reference sequence). This CDR3 contains 15 residues. The J segment lost 5 bases and the V segment lost 7 bases, leaving 11 bases of the junction unmatched. The CDR3 region has the DNA TGTGCCAGCCGAGGGTGGACAGGGGGCCCCAACGAGCAGTACTTC. Its translation is CASRGWTGGPNEQYF.

The chain combines TRBV11-2 with TRBJ1-4; TRBD1 aligns across 7 bases. The J segment lost 6 bases and the V segment lost 6 bases, leaving 4 bases of the junction unmatched. The germline V gene has CDR1 SGHAT and CDR2 FQNNGV. The CDR3 is 13 residues long. For the CDR3, the DNA is TGTGCCAGCAGTCACAGGGGTGATGAAAAACTGTTTTTT. It is translated as CASSHRGDEKLFF. Based on the CDR3 plus reference TRBV11-2 and TRBJ1-4, the full variable domain is EAGVAQSPRYKIIEKRQSVAFWCNPISGHATLYWYQQILGQGPKLLIQFQNNGVVDDSQLPKDRFSAERLKGVDSTLKIQPAKLEDSAVYLCASSHRGDEKLFFGSGTQLSVL.

This clone was recorded a few times. The chain couples TRBV2 to TRBJ1-1; 7 bases map to TRBD1. V shed 6 bases and J 1 base; nucleotides not matched to a gene: 5. This CDR3 comprises 14 residues. CDR1 SNHLY and CDR2 FYNNEI come from the germline V gene. The CDR3 loop is CASRVGQANTEAFF. The CDR3 nucleotides read TGTGCCAGCAGGGTTGGACAGGCGAACACTGAAGCTTTCTTT.

This sequence joins TRBV5-4 and TRBJ2-1; 7 bases agree with TRBD1. This CDR3 spans 12 amino acids. Germline lookup yields CDR1 SGHNT and CDR2 YYREEE (reference sequence). The ends lost 6 bases at V and 10 bases at J; junction bases unmatched: 7. The CDR3 bases are TGTGCCAGCAACCGACAGGGAGAGGAGCAGTTCTTC. Translation gives CASNRQGEEQFF.

The gene calls are TRBV28 and TRBJ2-7; no clear D gene. CDR1 MDHEN and CDR2 SYDVKM come from the germline V gene. This CDR3 comprises 13 residues. V lost 7 bases, J lost 0 bases, and 10 bases lay in between. CDR3 region: CASTLSGSYEQYF. The CDR3 coding sequence is TGTGCCAGCACCTTAAGTGGCTCCTACGAGCAGTACTTC.

The genes are TRBV7-9 and TRBJ2-6; D ambiguous. The V gene lost 5 bases and the J gene lost 4 bases, with 12 bases spanning the gap. The CDR3 sequence is 15 residues long. Germline V lookup: CDR1 SEHNR, CDR2 FQNEAQ (reference sequence). This CDR3 is CASSPILLGANVLTF. The CDR3 DNA is TGTGCCAGCAGCCCAATTCTCCTGGGGGCCAACGTCCTGACTTTC. Supplemented by reference TRBV7-9 and TRBJ2-6, the full variable domain reads DTGVSQNPRHKITKRGQNVTFRCDPISEHNRLYWYRQTLGQGPEFLTYFQNEAQLEKSRLLSDRFSAERPKGSFSTLEIQRTEQGDSAMYLCASSPILLGANVLTFGAGSRLTVL.

The chain links TRBV19 to TRBJ2-1, with 7 bases aligning to TRBD1. J was trimmed by 2 bases and V by 3 bases; bases with no gene match: 7. The germline CDR1 and CDR2 sequences are LNHDA and SQIVND (reference sequence). The CDR3 is 16 amino acids. The CDR3 loop is CASSILGTDTYNEQFF. As DNA, the CDR3 is TGTGCCAGTAGTATCCTCGGGACAGACACCTACAATGAGCAGTTCTTC.

This clone was recorded once. The CDR3 coding sequence is TGTGCCAGCAGTTACACGACAGACTCTGGAAACACCATATATTTT. Translated, it gives CASSYTTDSGNTIYF. This chain joins TRBV6-5 and TRBJ1-3, with a possible D match to TRBD1 (5 bases). The CDR3 is made up of 15 amino acids. Trimming shortened V by 2 bases and J by 0 bases, and 8 bases separated the two germline ends. Germline values: CDR1 MNHEY, CDR2 SVGAGI.

The chain combines TRBV5-6 with TRBJ1-4; tentative D call: TRBD1 (5 bases). Trimming removed 3 bases from V and 7 bases from J, with 10 bases in between. CDR3 length equals 13 residues. Germline CDR1 reads SGHDT; CDR2 reads YYEEEE. The CDR3 DNA reads as TGTGCCAGCAGCTGGGGGACCGCTGAAAAACTGTTTTTT. Its translation: CASSWGTAEKLFF.

The chain has TRBV18 and TRBJ2-1, with TRBD1 identical over 8 bases. The CDR3 sequence is 16 residues long. Unmatched junction bases numbered 4, after V lost 0 bases and J lost 3 bases. Germline assignment: CDR1 KGHSH and CDR2 LQKENI. DNA of the CDR3: TGTGCCAGCTCACCACCTGGGACAGGATTCTACAATGAGCAGTTCTTC. This gives the protein CASSPPGTGFYNEQFF.

J is TRBJ2-2 and V is TRBV7-3; D is unresolved. CDR3 length: 12 residues. Deletions cut 5 bases from V and 7 bases from J, with 8 bases between. Per the germline V gene, CDR1 is SGHTA and CDR2 is FQGTGA. CDR3 nucleotides: TGTGCCAGCAGCCCCGTTGGCGGGGAGCTGTTTTTT. It translates to CASSPVGGELFF. Full variable domain (outside the CDR3, taken from reference TRBV7-3 and TRBJ2-2): GAGVSQTPSNKVTEKGKYVELRCDPISGHTALYWYRQSLGQGPEFLIYFQGTGAADDSGLPNDRFFAVRPEGSVSTLKIQRTERGDSAVYLCASSPVGGELFFGEGSRLTVL.

V gene TRBV5-6 combines with J gene TRBJ2-2, with 8 bases lining up with TRBD2. The CDR3 covers 17 residues. Trimming removed 1 base from V and 3 bases from J; junction bases left unmatched: 8. Germline V gives CDR1 SGHDT, CDR2 YYEEEE. CDR3 sequence reads: CASSLLELADYTGELFF. CDR3 DNA: TGTGCCAGCAGCTTGTTGGAACTAGCGGACTACACCGGGGAGCTGTTTTTT.

The rearrangement uses TRBV6-5 and TRBJ2-1; possibly TRBD2 for D (6 bases). There are 14 residues in the CDR3. The germline V gene has CDR1 MNHEY and CDR2 SVGAGI. Trimming cost V 0 bases and J 8 bases, with 11 bases left between them. CDR3 in DNA: TGTGCCAGCAGTTACTCCGGGGGTCTGGATGAGCAGTTCTTC. The encoded protein is CASSYSGGLDEQFF.

The chain links TRBV2 to TRBJ2-3; D is uncertain. The CDR3 length is 14 residues. Germline loops: CDR1 SNHLY, CDR2 FYNNEI. Trimming removed 2 bases from V and 1 base from J, with 7 bases in between. This CDR3 is CASSETTRTDTQYF. The CDR3 DNA sequence: TGTGCCAGCAGTGAAACGACACGCACAGATACGCAGTATTTT.